The 29 T cell receptor beta chains given below trace back to one sample, sequenced in a study of human T cells and chemical hapten exposure. Time point noted: patch test 3, about 24 weeks after DPC sensitization. The treatment: therapeutic diphenylcyclopropenone sensitization with weekly scalp DPC. TCRdb itself ran the RACE reads through MiXCR, one entry per CDR3 protein. Of about 30,000 distinct CDR3 sequences detected, approximately 5.8% appear once; the ten largest clones hold about 6%. This material consisted of whole blood, taken in connection with sensitization to the hapten diphenylcyclopropenone (DPC). Source of these receptors: a man aged 25-45 years with alopecia areata. Some clones in this sample may be carry-over from other donors' samples.

This clonotype occurred many times. The rearrangement links TRBV7-2 to TRBJ2-4; D is undetermined. The CDR3 is 17 amino acids. The ends were cut back, 4 bases at V and 0 bases at J, with 16 bases in the middle. Germline lookup yields CDR1 SGHTA and CDR2 FQGNSA. CDR3: CASSSIAERVAKNIQYF. Here the CDR3 DNA reads TGTGCCAGCAGCTCCATCGCGGAAAGAGTAGCCAAAAACATTCAGTACTTC. Full variable domain (remainder filled in from reference TRBV7-2 and TRBJ2-4): GAGVSQSPSNKVTEKGKDVELRCDPISGHTALYWYRQSLGQGLEFLIYFQGNSAPDKSGLPSDRFSAERTGGSVSTLTIQRTQQEDSAVYLCASSSIAERVAKNIQYFGAGTRLSVL.

In its sample, this clonotype was seen many times. This chain joins TRBV19 and TRBJ1-1; TRBD1 aligns across 9 bases. Per germline, CDR1 LNHDA and CDR2 SQIVND (reference sequence). V shed 3 bases, J shed 8 bases, and the junction held 22 bases outside the gene matches. This CDR3 contains 19 residues. The CDR3: CASSITSSINRGLSSEAFF. In nucleotides, the CDR3 is TGTGCCAGTAGTATTACCAGTAGTATTAACAGGGGGCTTAGCAGCGAAGCTTTCTTT. The full variable domain, its missing parts supplied by reference TRBV19 and TRBJ1-1, is DGGITQSPKYLFRKEGQNVTLSCEQNLNHDAMYWYRQDPGQGLRLIYYSQIVNDFQKGDIAEGYSVSREKKESFPLTVTSAQKNPTAFYLCASSITSSINRGLSSEAFFGQGTRLTVV.

About this clonotype: One base away lies a much larger clone, so this may be a sequencing read error. Here the CDR3 omits its conserved ending phenylalanine or tryptophan, so a read error is the likely source. The chain joins TRBV20-1 to TRBJ2-7, with D tentatively TRBD2 (6 bases). CDR3 length equals 15 residues. CDR1 and CDR2 from the germline V gene are DFQATT and SNEGSKA (reference sequence). Trimming took off 5 bases at V and 5 bases at J, with 22 bases between the two ends. CDR3 bases: TGCAGTGCTGAGTCCGGAGGGGAATTCGGGGACGAGCAGTACTCC. This encodes CSAESGGEFGDEQYS.

This clonotype was seen more than once but under ten times. This sequence joins TRBV7-6 and TRBJ1-1; a weak D match, TRBD1 (5 bases). The CDR3 loop spans 14 amino acids. The V and J ends lost 7 bases and 1 base respectively, with 13 bases between them. Germline CDR1 and CDR2: SGHVS and FNYEAQ. The CDR3 is CASNRWQGNTEAFF. CDR3 coding DNA: TGTGCCAGCAACCGTTGGCAGGGGAACACTGAAGCTTTCTTT. The full variable domain, completed using reference TRBV7-6 and TRBJ1-1, is GAGVSQSPRYKVTKRGQDVALRCDPISGHVSLYWYRQALGQGPEFLTYFNYEAQQDKSGLPNDRFSAERPEGSISTLTIQRTEQRDSAMYRCASNRWQGNTEAFFGQGTRLTVV.

In this sample, this clonotype turned up many times. The gene calls are TRBV27 and TRBJ2-3; 12 bases agree with TRBD2. The CDR3 has 18 residues. The germline CDR1 and CDR2 sequences are MNHEY and SMNVEV (reference sequence). V lost 4 bases and J lost 0; bases outside the gene matches: 8. CDR3 region: CASSSRTSGVTSTDTQYF. The CDR3 nucleotides are TGTGCCAGCAGTTCCCGGACTAGCGGGGTGACTAGCACAGATACGCAGTATTTT.

The sample holds many counts of this clonotype. This chain links TRBV12-3 or TRBV12-4 with TRBJ2-2; 10 positions agree with TRBD2. J was trimmed by 6 bases and V by 3 bases; bases with no gene match: 4. This CDR3 is 15 amino acids long. The CDR3 is CASSFRSGGAGELFF. The CDR3 DNA sequence: TGTGCCAGCAGTTTCCGCAGCGGGGGGGCCGGGGAGCTGTTTTTT.

This clonotype was observed many times. J is TRBJ1-5 and V is TRBV7-9; tentative D call: TRBD1 (5 bases). In germline, CDR1 is SEHNR, CDR2 FQNEAQ (reference sequence). CDR3 length equals 17 residues. Trimming removed 1 base at V and 0 bases at J, with 13 bases between. CDR3 DNA: TGTGCCAGCAGCTTAGGCGTTGGGACGTCTAGCAATCAGCCCCAGCATTTT. This codes for CASSLGVGTSSNQPQHF.

This clonotype was found many times. The genes are TRBV3-1 and TRBJ2-7; 7 nucleotides line up with TRBD1. With 1 base clipped from V and 3 bases from J, the junction kept 6 bases outside the gene matches. The CDR3 loop spans 15 amino acids. Germline V CDR1 and CDR2: LGHDT, YNNKEL (reference sequence). This CDR3 reads CASSQGDSSFYEQYF. CDR3 bases: TGTGCCAGCAGCCAAGGGGACAGTTCCTTCTACGAGCAGTACTTC.

The chain has TRBV12-3 or TRBV12-4 and TRBJ1-1; no firm D call. This CDR3 has 13 residues. Trimming took 7 bases from V and 1 from J, leaving 10 bases between them. The DNA of the CDR3 is TGTGCCAGCACTATGCGGGGGAACACTGAAGCTTTCTTT. This codes for CASTMRGNTEAFF.

This clonotype was counted between two and nine times. Since a much larger clone is just one base distant, this may be a read error. The V and J genes are TRBV7-2 and TRBJ1-5, with unresolved D. Germline CDR1 and CDR2: SGHTA and FQGNSA. The CDR3 is 15 residues long. CDR3 protein: CASSYFVQVNQTQHF. Here the CDR3 DNA reads TGTGCCAGCAGCTATTTCGTTCAGGTCAATCAGACCCAGCATTTT.

The table lists this clonotype with many counts. V is TRBV9 and J is TRBJ1-1; perhaps TRBD1 as D (6 bases). Germline CDR1 reads SGDLS; CDR2 reads YYNGEE. The CDR3 is made up of 14 amino acids. V was shortened by 2 bases and J by 5 bases, with 13 bases between the two germline ends. The CDR3 loop reads CASSVGGGRTEAFF. CDR3 DNA sequence: TGTGCCAGCAGCGTGGGGGGCGGACGGACTGAAGCTTTCTTT.

This clonotype was seen only a few times. The J gene is TRBJ2-7, the V gene TRBV7-9; TRBD1 matches 9 bases. Germline CDR1 SEHNR, CDR2 FQNEAQ (reference sequence). V gave up 5 bases and J gave up 3 bases; unmatched junction bases: 8. The CDR3 has 15 amino acids. CDR3 amino acids: CASSPRDRAVYEQYF. In nucleotides, the CDR3 is TGTGCCAGCAGCCCCCGGGACAGGGCCGTCTACGAGCAGTACTTC. Full variable domain (outside the CDR3, taken from reference TRBV7-9 and TRBJ2-7): DTGVSQNPRHKITKRGQNVTFRCDPISEHNRLYWYRQTLGQGPEFLTYFQNEAQLEKSRLLSDRFSAERPKGSFSTLEIQRTEQGDSAMYLCASSPRDRAVYEQYFGPGTRLTVT.

There are many counts of this clonotype. V gene TRBV11-2 combines with J gene TRBJ2-5, with D uncertain. The germline V and J ends were trimmed by 3 bases and 5 bases, with 10 bases remaining between them. Germline CDR1 SGHAT, CDR2 FQNNGV. The length of the CDR3 is 13 residues. The CDR3 DNA sequence: TGTGCCAGCAGCTTTGGTAGTTCCGAGACCCAGTACTTC. Protein product: CASSFGSSETQYF.

This clonotype was counted at least ten times. This chain links TRBV20-1 with TRBJ2-7, with 9 bases identical to TRBD2. The CDR3 runs to 14 residues. CDR1 DFQATT and CDR2 SNEGSKA come from the germline V gene (reference sequence). Unmatched junction bases numbered 6, after V lost 3 bases and J lost 3 bases. The DNA of the CDR3 is TGCAGTGCTAGCCGGACTAGCGTAGACTACGAGCAGTACTTC. Amino acids: CSASRTSVDYEQYF.

This clonotype was detected ten times or more. The chain has TRBV2 and TRBJ1-5; tentatively, D is TRBD1 (5 bases). CDR3 length equals 15 residues. V lost 6 bases, J lost 0 bases, and 12 bases lay in between. The V gene's germline CDR1 is SNHLY and CDR2 FYNNEI. The CDR3 protein is CASRERDYSNQPQHF. The CDR3 DNA reads as TGTGCCAGCAGAGAAAGGGACTATAGCAATCAGCCCCAGCATTTT.

The sample holds a few counts of this clonotype. V is TRBV20-1 and J is TRBJ1-6; maybe TRBD1 (6 bases). This CDR3 has 16 residues. Germline V gives CDR1 DFQATT, CDR2 SNEGSKA (reference sequence). Between the trimmed V and J ends, which lost 0 bases and 10 bases, there was a span of 19 bases. The CDR3: CSARDTGASRGSPLHF. DNA for the CDR3: TGCAGTGCTAGAGATACGGGGGCAAGCAGAGGATCACCCCTCCACTTT.

This clonotype was seen at least ten times. This chain connects TRBV20-1 to TRBJ1-5; D may be TRBD1 (6 bases). The CDR3 totals 15 residues. Trimming stripped 6 bases from V and 3 bases from J, with 18 bases between. CDR1 and CDR2 (germline): DFQATT, SNEGSKA (reference sequence). CDR3 amino acids: CSALRGAELNQPQHF. The CDR3 coding sequence is TGCAGTGCCCTACGGGGGGCAGAACTCAATCAGCCCCAGCATTTT.

This clonotype was seen repeatedly, ten times or more. The chain has TRBV4-3 and TRBJ2-5, with 9 bases matching TRBD1. This CDR3 has 16 residues. CDR1 and CDR2 (germline): LGHNA, YSLEER. Trimming cost V 0 bases and J 6 bases; bases outside gene matches: 8. CDR3 region: CASSQDIGQGPQTQYF. For the CDR3, the DNA is TGCGCCAGCAGCCAAGATATAGGACAGGGGCCCCAGACCCAGTACTTC.

This clonotype came up many times. CDR3 protein: CASSFGTAGNQPQHF. CDR3 coding DNA: TGTGCCAGCAGCTTCGGAACGGCAGGGAATCAGCCCCAGCATTTT. This chain uses TRBV7-9 with TRBJ1-5; D might be TRBD1 (5 bases). Trimming left V 3 bases short and J 4 bases short, with 13 bases between. The CDR3 is 15 residues long. The germline V gene has CDR1 SEHNR and CDR2 FQNEAQ (reference sequence).

This clonotype has at least ten counts. The chain carries TRBV6-8 and TRBJ1-5; perhaps TRBD1 as D (5 bases). The V end lost 6 bases, the J end lost 7 bases, and 25 bases lay between the germline ends. From germline, CDR1 is MNHGY and CDR2 SAAAGT. This CDR3 contains 17 residues. For the CDR3, the DNA is TGTGCCAGCAGACCTGCTTCCAGGACAACCTCGTGGCAGCCCCAGCATTTT. It translates to CASRPASRTTSWQPQHF.

This clonotype was observed many times. The V and J genes are TRBV7-6 and TRBJ2-5; weak D call: TRBD1 (5 bases). The CDR3 runs 16 residues. Germline V gene lookup returns CDR1 SGHVS and CDR2 FNYEAQ. Trimming pared 3 bases from V and 2 bases from J, leaving 16 bases between. CDR3 region: CASSFLVSAGQETQYF. As DNA, the CDR3 is TGTGCCAGCAGCTTCTTAGTGTCGGCAGGGCAAGAGACCCAGTACTTC. Variable domain in full (rest from reference TRBV7-6 and TRBJ2-5): GAGVSQSPRYKVTKRGQDVALRCDPISGHVSLYWYRQALGQGPEFLTYFNYEAQQDKSGLPNDRFSAERPEGSISTLTIQRTEQRDSAMYRCASSFLVSAGQETQYFGPGTRLLVL.

This clonotype was detected ten times or more. V is TRBV12-3 or TRBV12-4 and J is TRBJ1-1; 7 bases agree with TRBD1. The CDR3 loop spans 14 amino acids. With V trimmed by 6 bases and J by 6 bases, 10 bases remained unmatched. The DNA of the CDR3 is TGTGCCAGCAGCTTTACAGGGGACTGGGCTGAAGCTTTCTTT. This encodes CASSFTGDWAEAFF.

This clonotype was seen ten or more times. This rearrangement joins TRBV6-2 or TRBV6-3 to TRBJ2-1; D might be TRBD1 (5 bases). V lost 8 bases and J lost 5, with 10 bases in between. Germline CDR1 reads MNHEY; CDR2 reads SVGEGT. The CDR3 spans 12 residues. The CDR3 loop is CASSPRDNEQFF. CDR3 coding DNA: TGTGCCAGCTCGCCCAGGGACAATGAGCAGTTCTTC.

In this sample, this clonotype turned up many times. The chain uses TRBV18 and TRBJ1-1; D is unclear. This CDR3 contains 14 residues. The germline gives CDR1 KGHSH, CDR2 LQKENI. Between the trimmed V and J ends, which lost 2 bases and 3 bases, there was a span of 10 bases. Here the CDR3 reads CASSPSGRDTEAFF. The DNA for the CDR3 is TGTGCCAGCTCACCATCGGGGAGAGACACTGAAGCTTTCTTT.

This clonotype was picked up many times. The V and J genes are TRBV5-5 and TRBJ1-5; D is ambiguous. The CDR3 covers 13 residues. CDR1 is SGHKS and CDR2 is YYEKEE in the germline V gene (reference sequence). The V gene lost 4 bases and the J gene lost 6 bases, with 11 bases spanning the gap. The CDR3 region is CASSLMNSQPQHF. CDR3 DNA sequence: TGTGCCAGCAGCCTGATGAATTCTCAGCCCCAGCATTTT.

This clonotype was detected many times. V gene TRBV6-1 combines with J gene TRBJ2-1; D unclear. This CDR3 is 16 amino acids long. CDR1 and CDR2 from the germline V gene are MNHNS and SASEGT. Between the trimmed V and J ends, which lost 3 bases and 2 bases, there was a span of 14 bases. The CDR3 nucleotides are TGTGCCAGCAGTGACTCGCCCTTCTATGCCTACAATGAGCAGTTCTTC. Its protein is CASSDSPFYAYNEQFF.

This clonotype was found many times. The chain combines TRBV6-5 with TRBJ2-2; D may correspond to TRBD1 or TRBD2 (5 bases each). The ends were cut back, 5 bases at V and 2 bases at J, with 12 bases in the middle. The CDR3 is made up of 15 amino acids. Germline values: CDR1 MNHEY, CDR2 SVGAGI. The CDR3 reads CASSRRDPNTGELFF. CDR3 coding DNA: TGTGCCAGCAGTCGACGGGACCCTAACACCGGGGAGCTGTTTTTT.

Relative to its sample, this clonotype is medium-sized (0.01 to 0.1%). The chain has TRBV5-4 and TRBJ2-7; 8 nucleotides line up with TRBD1. CDR3 length: 15 amino acids. The V gene end was trimmed by 4 bases and the J gene end by 3 bases; junction bases not matched to a gene: 9. Germline CDR1 is SGHNT and CDR2 is YYREEE (reference sequence). The CDR3 bases are TGTGCCAGCAGCCCGAGCGGACAGGGTAGCTACGAGCAGTACTTC. Translating it yields CASSPSGQGSYEQYF.

In this sample, this clonotype turned up many times. J is TRBJ2-2 and V is TRBV2; 13 bases map to TRBD2. Germline values: CDR1 SNHLY, CDR2 FYNNEI. The CDR3 consists of 16 residues. The V gene end was trimmed by 7 bases and the J gene end by 0 bases; junction bases not matched to a gene: 2. The CDR3 DNA reads TGTGCCAGCATCGGGACTAGCGGGGCGAACACCGGGGAGCTGTTTTTT. Translating it yields CASIGTSGANTGELFF.